Presented here are 3 T cell receptor beta chains from one specimen sequenced in a study of tissue T cells after allogeneic stem cell transplantation (dated by TCRdb to between 2020 and 2023). In the paper's terms, the time point label means: human tissue collected at research (rapid) autopsy. The protocol used for the library was the immunoSEQ multiplex PCR assay. TCRdb stores this immuneACCESS table with in-frame sequences only. Part of the clones is absent; in the studies checked, under half of the shortfall reflects unresolved V genes, and no reason is known for the rest. The sample table holds some 11,000 clones, of which 70% were seen once. Of the sample, 14% falls within the top ten clones. Material: tissue from the right colon, obtained at autopsy. These receptors all stem from a woman between 18 and 55 years old with breast cancer.

The V gene is TRBV6-4, the J gene TRBJ1-1; D is ambiguous. CDR1 MRHNA and CDR2 SNTAGT come from the germline V gene. This CDR3 comprises 15 residues. The germline V and J ends were trimmed by 3 bases and 5 bases, with 16 bases remaining between them. The chain's CDR3 is CASSEPGVRRTEAFF. The CDR3 nucleotides are TGTGCCAGCAGTGAGCCCGGTGTGAGGCGAACTGAAGCTTTCTTT.

The J gene is TRBJ2-7, the V gene TRBV5-4; D call uncertain. Per germline, CDR1 SGHNT and CDR2 YYREEE (reference sequence). Trimming removed 2 bases from V and 3 bases from J, with 9 bases in between. The CDR3 runs 13 residues. The CDR3 DNA reads TGTGCCAGCAGCTTAGACTCTGACTACGAGCAGTACTTC. This codes for CASSLDSDYEQYF.

Remarks on this clone: Within the sample, other DNA sequences also encode this same CDR3. The V and J genes are TRBV19 and TRBJ2-3; D may be TRBD1 (5 bases). Per the germline V gene, CDR1 is LNHDA and CDR2 is SQIVND (reference sequence). Trimming took off 6 bases at V and 1 base at J, with 8 bases between the two ends. The CDR3 loop spans 13 amino acids. This chain's CDR3 is CASRTAGTDTQYF. The CDR3 DNA is TGTGCCAGTAGGACAGCTGGCACAGATACGCAGTATTTT.